This T cell receptor beta chain stems from a study of human T cells and chemical hapten exposure (dated by TCRdb to about 2021). General notes on the study: For sensitization, 2% DPC in acetone was applied to a roughly 2 cm by roughly 2 cm area of upper inner arm skin. Weekly therapeutic DPC doses were additionally applied to the scalp of patients throughout the roughly 23-week study period. About 27 alopecia patients gave blood for TCR sequencing at one to four time points (pre-sensitization, 2, 6 and 24 weeks). Libraries were pooled for sequencing, and per-sample TCR yields varied mainly because of small differences in library volumes within the pool. The patient cohort, mostly female, included alopecia areata with under or over 50% scalp involvement, alopecia totalis and alopecia universalis. Patch testing was done on the upper back using Finn chambers containing 0.01% DPC, and results were scored after 6 days according to International Contact Dermatitis Research Group standards. This study followed changes in the peripheral blood TCR repertoire in vivo during primary and secondary sensitization of alopecia patients to the hapten diphenylcyclopropenone (DPC). Patient blood was sampled pre-sensitization (week 0) and at 2, 6 and about 24 weeks after DPC sensitization. Overall study outcomes, separate from this receptor: The number of PT1 expanded TCRs positively correlated with patch test score, significant at thresholds 8, 16 and 32 but not 4. Compared with pre-sensitization or healthy control sets, expanded TCRs formed significantly more large CDR3 similarity clusters, which is consistent with antigen-driven responses. The number of TCRs above 1 in 1000 frequency did not change with DPC sensitization; there was no evidence of global repertoire structure alterations. All patients had alopecia, a presumed autoimmune disease, so their immune response might differ from that of healthy individuals. After repeated subsampling, changes were observed in the strength of the expansion versus patch-test correlation and in the threshold at which the correlation became significant.

Note on this clonotype: Its antigen is still unknown. No quality values exist for individual bases; no much larger clone is one base distant.

The V and J ends are trimmed by 2 bases and 3 bases, leaving 14 bases between them. The germline V gene yields SGHAT for CDR1 and FQNNGV for CDR2. Measured from the cysteine to the phenylalanine, the CDR3 is 16 residues long. The kept DNA is CDR3 alone, 48 bases in frame from the first base. Receptors were amplified or captured by RACE. The instrument was a NextSeq 500. During library preparation, unique molecular identifiers were attached to individual cDNA molecules so that TCRs could be counted in a quantitative, reproducible way. Each blood RNA sample was used to sequence both TCR alpha and TCR beta chains. Turning to the authors' computational methods: Samples had a median of 95,638 TCRs, with a range from roughly 23,224 to 700,000. V, J and CDR3 annotation of the TCR reads was performed with the Decombinator software suite. For the PS versus PT1 abundance plots, all samples were subsampled to the same number of TCRs (28,000). Expanded TCRs were defined as absent before sensitization and observed at least eight times at the 2-week time point. TCRdb reprocessed the public reads (quality trimming at Q25 with fastp, clone calling with MiXCR) and kept in-frame beta chains. Identical CDR3 protein sequences are pooled into one entry, listed with their most common genes and DNA. The V and J calls follow TCRdb's processing rather than the paper's. The sample data list tens of thousands of distinct CDR3 sequences, and 10% of these were observed just once. 1.1% to 1.5% of the sample is held by the ten biggest clonotypes.

In light of the paper, this sample's time point label describes: patch test 1, 2 weeks after DPC sensitization. The treatment or condition label of this sample denotes: therapeutic diphenylcyclopropenone sensitization with weekly scalp DPC. At every patch-test visit, the blood draw took place before the patch test was put on. Patients were eligible if aged 18 to 70, diagnosed with alopecia and judged suitable for DPC therapy, and pregnant patients were excluded. Unfractionated whole blood was collected in Tempus Blood RNA tubes, and total RNA was extracted from that blood. The chain is made from TRBV11-2 and TRBJ2-1; perhaps TRBD2 is the D gene, with 6 bases matching. Sequencing used whole blood, obtained in connection with sensitization to the hapten diphenylcyclopropenone (DPC). The origin of this receptor is a woman in her forties or fifties with alopecia areata. Some clones in this sample may be carry-over from other donors' samples. The nucleotide sequence is given as TGTGCCAGCAGCTTAATGTTGGGAGGAAGCTACAATGAGCAGTTCTTC. It is translated as CASSLMLGGSYNEQFF. With the rest looked up from the reference TRBV11-2 and TRBJ2-1 genes rather than sequenced, the full variable domain is EAGVAQSPRYKIIEKRQSVAFWCNPISGHATLYWYQQILGQGPKLLIQFQNNGVVDDSQLPKDRFSAERLKGVDSTLKIQPAKLEDSAVYLCASSLMLGGSYNEQFFGPGTRLTVL.